This T cell receptor beta chain emerged from a study of cytomegalovirus exposure and HLA in healthy donors. Study overall: The same platform was used for the 90 to 150 validation repertoires as for the 650 to 800 first-cohort repertoires, as reported in a later analysis.

Germline V gene lookup returns CDR1 SGHRS and CDR2 YFSETQ. The CDR3 sequence is 12 residues long. V lost 3 bases to trimming and J lost 1 base, with 4 bases between them. Study findings and constraints: Generally TCR sequences proved uncommon, though certain public TCRs appeared in numerous donors.

Profiling relied on immunoSEQ multiplex PCR, and the TCRdb table lists in-frame clones only, not all of them. The sample lists under 200,000 clones, less than 95% occurring once. A word on this clone: The antigen is unknown. The same CDR3 is also encoded by other DNA sequences in this sample.

The V call is TRBV5-1, the J call TRBJ2-5; D is unclear. The clonotype was recovered from a woman between 18 and 30 years old in good health and CMV-seropositive. Sample: PBMCs. The CDR3 nucleotides read TGCGCCAGCAGCTCGTCCCAAGAGACCCAGTACTTC. Translating it yields CASSSSQETQYF.